The present entry profiles one T cell receptor beta chain with its context. Method: immunoSEQ multiplex PCR; TCRdb's copy keeps in-frame clones and lacks some. The data show about 2,400 clones, around 98% seen once. The source of the sample is a study of control samples from healthy donors and cancer patients. This CDR3 comprises 15 residues. The germline CDR1 and CDR2 sequences are MGHRA and YSYEKL. Trimming pared 1 base from V and 5 bases from J, leaving 14 bases between. The sequencing sample was made of PBMCs. The rearrangement uses TRBV4-1 and TRBJ2-5, with D perhaps being TRBD1 or TRBD2 (5 bases each). The receptor comes from a man between 65 and 85 years old with head and neck cancer. The CDR3 bases are TGCGCCAGCAGCCAAGGGGGACGCAGCCCTGAGACCCAGTACTTC. The encoded protein is CASSQGGRSPETQYF.